This T cell receptor (beta chain) was captured in a study of T cells after posttransplantation cyclophosphamide. Study-level results: TRB clonality was highly associated with recipient CMV seropositivity and reactivation.

The V gene end was trimmed by 3 bases and the J gene end by 9 bases; junction bases not matched to a gene: 11. The CDR3 consists of 17 residues. Looked up from germline, CDR1 is SGHNT and CDR2 is YYREEE (reference sequence). Details on this clone: Antigen: not known.

Libraries were prepared by immunoSEQ multiplex PCR; TCRdb keeps only in-frame clonotypes and omits some of them. This table holds about 4,600 clones, approximately 86% found once. Treatment was busulfan-fludarabine conditioning, a marrow graft, and cyclophosphamide on days +3 and +4. J is TRBJ2-1 and V is TRBV5-4; 14 bases agree with TRBD2. Specimen: PBMCs, collected 86 days after allogeneic stem cell transplant with posttransplant cyclophosphamide. The sequence derives from a male patient aged 50 to 59 who received an allogeneic stem cell transplant from an unrelated donor, was CMV-positive, and had acute GVHD only. The T cells may partly be graft donor cells. The CDR3 here is CASSYSTSGRAEGEQFF. CDR3 DNA: TGTGCCAGCAGCTATTCGACTAGCGGGAGGGCCGAGGGTGAGCAGTTCTTC.